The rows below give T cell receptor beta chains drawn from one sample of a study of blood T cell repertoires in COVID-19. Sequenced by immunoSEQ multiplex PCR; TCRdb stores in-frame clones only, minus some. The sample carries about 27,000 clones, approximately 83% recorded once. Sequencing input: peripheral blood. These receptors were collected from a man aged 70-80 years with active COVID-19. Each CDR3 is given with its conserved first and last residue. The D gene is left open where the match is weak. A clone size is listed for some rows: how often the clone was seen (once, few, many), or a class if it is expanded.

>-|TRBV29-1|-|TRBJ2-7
TGCAGCGTCTACTCCGGGACACACTCCTACGAGCAGTACTTC
CSVYSGTHSYEQYF
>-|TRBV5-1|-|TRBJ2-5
TGCGCCAGCAGTCCAACAGGGGAGACCCAGTACTTC
CASSPTGETQYF
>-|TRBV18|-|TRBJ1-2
TGTGCCAGCTCACCACCTGCTCAGGGGATTGTCGGGTATGGCTACACCTTC
CASSPPAQGIVGYGYTF
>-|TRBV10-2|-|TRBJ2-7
TGCGCCAGCAGGCCCAACTGGTACGAGCAGTACTTC
CASRPNWYEQYF
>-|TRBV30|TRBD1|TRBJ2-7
TGTGCCTGGAGCGAGAAGGGACAGGGACACTACGAGCAGTACTTC
CAWSEKGQGHYEQYF
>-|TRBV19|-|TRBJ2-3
TGTGCCAGTAGTATCCGGGACAATTTCTACACAGATACGCAGTATTTT
CASSIRDNFYTDTQYF
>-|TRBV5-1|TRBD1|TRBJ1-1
TGCGCCAGCAGCTCCCTAGGACAGGGGAACACTGAAGCTTTCTTT
CASSSLGQGNTEAFF
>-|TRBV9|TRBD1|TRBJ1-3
TGTGCCAGCAGCCCGACAGGGCCAAGGAGTCCATCGGGAAACACCATATATTTT
CASSPTGPRSPSGNTIYF
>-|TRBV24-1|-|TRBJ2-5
TGTGCCACCAGTGAAAGGACAAGAATTCAAGAGACCCAGTACTTC
CATSERTRIQETQYF
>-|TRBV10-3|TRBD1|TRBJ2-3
TGTGCCATCAGTGATCCGGACAGGGGATTAGCGGCAGATACGCAGTATTTT
CAISDPDRGLAADTQYF
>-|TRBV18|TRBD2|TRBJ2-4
TGTGCCAGCTCACCGACTAGCGGGAGCTTAAACATTCAGTACTTC
CASSPTSGSLNIQYF
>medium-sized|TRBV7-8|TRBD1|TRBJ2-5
TGTGCCAGCAGCTTAGCCGGGACAGGGCAAGAGACCCAGTACTTC
CASSLAGTGQETQYF
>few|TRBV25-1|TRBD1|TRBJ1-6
TGTGCCAGCAGCTGGGACAGGGGGCAATCACCCCTCCACTTT
CASSWDRGQSPLHF
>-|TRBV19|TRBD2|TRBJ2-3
TGTGCCAGTAGTATCCGTCTAGCGGGAGGGCCGAGCACAGATACGCAGTATTTT
CASSIRLAGGPSTDTQYF
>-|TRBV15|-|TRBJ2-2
TGTGCCACCAGCAGAGGCCCGTACGGGGCCGGGGAGCTGTTTTTT
CATSRGPYGAGELFF
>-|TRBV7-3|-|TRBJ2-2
TGTGCCAGCAGCCCCGGCGGGGCGAACACCGGGGAGCTGTTTTTT
CASSPGGANTGELFF
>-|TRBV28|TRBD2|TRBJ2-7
TGTGCCAGCAGTTTCCCCCTGGGAAGCGGGGGTACCTCCTACGAGCAGTACTTC
CASSFPLGSGGTSYEQYF
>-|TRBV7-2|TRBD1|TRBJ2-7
TGTGCCAGCAGCCGCCGGGACAGCTCCTACGAGCAGTACTTC
CASSRRDSSYEQYF
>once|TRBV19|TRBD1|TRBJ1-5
TGTGCCAGTAGTTCTCCGGACAGGGTAGGGAATCAGCCCCAGCATTTT
CASSSPDRVGNQPQHF
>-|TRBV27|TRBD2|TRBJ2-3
TGTGCCAGCAGTCCCCTCCAGCGGCGGGGGGCAGATACGCAGTATTTT
CASSPLQRRGADTQYF
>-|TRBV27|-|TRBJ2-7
TGTGCCAGCAGTTTTTGGGCCAGGGAAACATACGAGCAGTACTTC
CASSFWARETYEQYF
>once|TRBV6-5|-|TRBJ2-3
TGTGCCAGCAGTTCTCTAGCGACCAGCACAGATACGCAGTATTTT
CASSSLATSTDTQYF
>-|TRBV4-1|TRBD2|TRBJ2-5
TGCGCCAGCAGCCAAGGATACGGCGGGGGAGACCAAGAGACCCAGTACTTC
CASSQGYGGGDQETQYF
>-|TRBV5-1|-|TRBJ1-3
TGCGCCAGCAGCTCAAATCCGGGAGCTGGAAACACCATATATTTT
CASSSNPGAGNTIYF
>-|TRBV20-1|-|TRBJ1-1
TGCAGTGCTAGTGGGGGCGACAGATATGAGGAAGCTTTCTTT
CSASGGDRYEEAFF
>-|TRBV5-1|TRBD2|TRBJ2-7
TGCGCCAGCAGCCGTTCAACGGGGGGTGGCTACGAGCAGTACTTC
CASSRSTGGGYEQYF
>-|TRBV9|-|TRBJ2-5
TGTGCCAGCAGCACCGGACTATCTGAGACCCAGTACTTC
CASSTGLSETQYF
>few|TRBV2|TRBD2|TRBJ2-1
TGTGCCAGCAGGAAAGCGGGAGGCAATGAGCAGTTCTTC
CASRKAGGNEQFF
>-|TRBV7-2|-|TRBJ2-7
TGTGCCAGCAGCTGGACACCCCTCGGCGACTACGAGCAGTACTTC
CASSWTPLGDYEQYF
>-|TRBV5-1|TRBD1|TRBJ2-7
TGCGCCAGCAGCTTTAACCCCACCGGGACAGGGGCCTACGAGCAGTACTTC
CASSFNPTGTGAYEQYF
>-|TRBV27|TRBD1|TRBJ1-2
TGTGCCAGCAGTTCCCAACCGGGCCGACAGGGGGGTAACTATGGCTACACCTTC
CASSSQPGRQGGNYGYTF
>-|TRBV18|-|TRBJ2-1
TGTGCCAGCTCAGCCCTAGCCCCCCTGGGGAATGAGCAGTTCTTC
CASSALAPLGNEQFF
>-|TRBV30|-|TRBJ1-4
TGTGCCTGCGATGGGGGCGCGAGTGAAAAACTGTTTTTT
CACDGGASEKLFF
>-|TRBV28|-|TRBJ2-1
TGTGCCAGCAGTTTAGTGGGCGACCCCTACAATGAGCAGTTCTTC
CASSLVGDPYNEQFF
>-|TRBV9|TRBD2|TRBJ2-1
TGTGCCAGCTCTGAAAGCGGGGGGGCTTACAATGAGCAGTTCTTC
CASSESGGAYNEQFF
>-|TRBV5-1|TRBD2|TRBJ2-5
TGCGCCAGCAGCGAGCTACCGGGGACTAAAGAGACCCAGTACTTC
CASSELPGTKETQYF
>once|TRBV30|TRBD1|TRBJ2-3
TGTGCCTGGAGTTTACCGGGACAGGGAGCACATACGCAGTATTTT
CAWSLPGQGAHTQYF
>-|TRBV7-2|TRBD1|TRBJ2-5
TGTGCCAGCAGCCTAATGACAGGGGGGAAGACCCAGTACTTC
CASSLMTGGKTQYF